This T cell receptor beta chain was observed in a study of follicular helper T cells after annual influenza vaccination (dated by TCRdb to 2016 to 2017). Regarding the research as a whole: After each seasonal influenza vaccination, blood samples were collected on days 0, 7 and 28. Six subjects had multi-year samples: four covered two vaccination seasons and two covered three seasons. One week after vaccination, a second recruited cohort of more than nine subjects (Table S1) displayed a similar ICOS+CD38+ cTfh response. To look at recall of cTfh clones, some subjects were tracked through successive annual vaccinations covering the 2013-2014, 2014-2015 and 2015-2016 seasons. Samples from 2013-2014 were cryopreserved, whereas samples from about 2015 were processed immediately after collection. General findings and caveats noted by the study authors: Day 7 ICOS+CD38+ clones were most often found later in ICOS-CD38- cTfh, suggesting that subset may serve as a memory reservoir. Because only about 9.5-22% of the analyzed cells gave productive TCRB sequences, there was no way to sample rare clonotypes. ICOS+CD38+ cTfh clonality correlated with the frequency of that population, and its change correlated with the change in circulating plasmablast frequency. Successive annual vaccinations recalled a recurring oligoclonal ICOS+CD38+ cTfh response that included tetramer and AIM influenza-specific clonotypes.

The meaning of the sample's time point label: 2014-2015 season, pre-vaccination. Seasonal inactivated influenza vaccine (Fluvarix) was administered to adults, and sorted blood CD4 subsets were tracked by TCRB sequencing before and after vaccination. To be eligible, subjects had to live in the community and must not have received influenza vaccine in the previous 6 months. Influenza vaccine contraindications, substance abuse, HIV/AIDS, active malignancy, immunomodulatory medication and active illness such as respiratory infection were included among the exclusion criteria. At each time point, roughly 35 to 110 mL of blood was collected. Non-naive CD4+CXCR5+PD-1+ cells were defined as circulating Tfh and were sorted into two fractions, ICOS+CD38+ and ICOS-CD38-. Either Ficoll-Paque PLUS or SepMate separation was used to isolate PBMC. Before DNA was extracted, the cell subsets were sorted from PBMC using a BD FACS Aria.

CDR1 and CDR2 are read off the germline V gene as KGHSH and LQKENI. V lost 3 bases and J lost 14 bases, and the count of bases not matched to a germline gene is 12. Measured from the cysteine to the phenylalanine, the CDR3 is 13 residues long. The only DNA kept is the CDR3, 39 bases in frame from the first base. Concerning this clone: It has no known antigen specificity. No much larger clonotype is one base removed from it; base qualities were not supplied.

Libraries came from the immunoSEQ multiplex PCR assay. Adaptive Biotechnologies carried out TCRB amplification, library preparation, sequencing and preliminary bioinformatics at Survey level resolution. For TCRB sequencing, genomic DNA from sorted cTfh populations was amplified by multiplex PCR. Per the source publication's procedure: Clonality was calculated in R as 1 minus normalized Shannon entropy, and the Gini index was calculated with the R package ineq. The overlap score was defined as the summed counts of shared sequences divided by the total counts of all sequences in both compared samples. Fisher's exact test, with an assumed theoretical repertoire of 10^7 TCRB sequences, was used to assess the significance of shared clonotypes. In TCRdb, the immuneACCESS table is reduced to in-frame sequences with V and J assigned. These tables do not hold every clone; where another copy was compared, an unresolved V gene accounts for under half, and the others remain unexplained. The V and J calls and clone size are taken from that table; D and trimming were inferred from the DNA. This sample gives 27,000 or so clones in total; approximately 78% of them show up just once. Around 1.2% of the sample lies in the top ten.

The sequence came from an adult who received the influenza vaccine. Sequenced material: CXCR5+ CD38- circulating T follicular helper cells from blood, taken on the day of influenza vaccination. The meaning of the sample's cell subset or site label: circulating Tfh, non-naive CD4+CXCR5+PD-1+ (ICOS+CD38+ or ICOS-CD38-). The chain is encoded by TRBV18 joined to TRBJ1-2; a stretch of 7 junction bases matches TRBD1. For the CDR3, the sequence is CASSPTQTGLGTF. Read as DNA, the sequence is TGTGCCAGCTCACCGACTCAGACAGGGCTAGGGACCTTC.